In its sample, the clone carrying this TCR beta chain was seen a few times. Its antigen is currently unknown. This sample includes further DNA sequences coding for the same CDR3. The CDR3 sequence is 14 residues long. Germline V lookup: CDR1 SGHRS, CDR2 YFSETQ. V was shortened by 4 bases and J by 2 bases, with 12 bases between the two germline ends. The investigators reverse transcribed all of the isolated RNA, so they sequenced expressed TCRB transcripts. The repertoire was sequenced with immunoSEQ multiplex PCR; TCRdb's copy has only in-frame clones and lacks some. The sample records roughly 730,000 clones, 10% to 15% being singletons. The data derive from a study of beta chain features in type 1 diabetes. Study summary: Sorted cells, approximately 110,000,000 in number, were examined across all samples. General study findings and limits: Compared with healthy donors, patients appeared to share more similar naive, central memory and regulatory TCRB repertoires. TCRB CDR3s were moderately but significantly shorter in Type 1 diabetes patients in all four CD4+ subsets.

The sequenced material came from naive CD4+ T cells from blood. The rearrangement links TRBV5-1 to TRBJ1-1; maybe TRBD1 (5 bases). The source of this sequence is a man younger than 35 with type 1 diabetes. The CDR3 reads CASSPGTSNTEAFF. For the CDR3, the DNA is TGCGCCAGCAGCCCGGGGACGAGCAACACTGAAGCTTTCTTT.